This T cell receptor (beta chain) was profiled in a study of CD8+ T cells in alopecia areata. Broader study findings: In scalp and blood during tofacitinib, many expanded lesional clones persisted. The treated group had a single nonresponder, limiting CD8+ expansion-response conclusions.

cDNA reverse transcribed from extracted RNA served as the sequencing template. Here immunoSEQ multiplex PCR was the method, and the copy in TCRdb shows in-frame clones only, minus some. The data contain around 270,000 clones, 58% of them singletons. Germline V CDR1 and CDR2: LNHNV, YYDKDF (reference sequence). J lost 7 bases, V lost 3 bases, and 5 bases had no gene match. This CDR3 is built from 13 residues. As to treatment: oral pan-JAK inhibitor, 5-10 mg twice daily. For this clone: Its antigen is not known.

The sequence came from a human donor with alopecia areata. The starting material was CD4+ T cells sorted from blood, obtained at week 24, from a patient treated with tofacitinib. The chain couples TRBV15 to TRBJ1-2, with 7 bases aligning to TRBD1. The CDR3 reads CATSSDRVGGYTF. CDR3 in DNA: TGTGCCACCAGCAGCGACAGGGTGGGTGGCTACACCTTC.